This T cell receptor beta chain was identified during a study of regulatory T cells in long-lasting Graves disease (dated by TCRdb to about 2021). As for the study more broadly: Newly diagnosed Graves' disease patients had taken antithyroid drugs for less than 3 months. The study was conducted in China and was registered as a clinical trial. Persistent Graves' disease patients were compared with newly diagnosed Graves' disease patients by peripheral blood TCR sequencing and RNA sequencing. A total of around 35 samples underwent TCR sequencing, from roughly 13 patients with persistent Graves' disease and 20 patients with newly diagnosed Graves' disease.

In light of the paper, this sample's time point label describes: newly diagnosed GD, antithyroid drugs for less than 3 months. For both TCR sequencing and RNA sequencing, RNA was extracted from PBMCs in TRIzol. The diagnosis of Graves' disease was made according to American Thyroid Association guidelines. Recruitment of patients was carried out at an endocrinology department in Xi'an, China. Each patient gave about 10 milliliters of peripheral blood, collected in an EDTA anticoagulant tube. Ficoll Paque Plus density gradient separation was used to isolate PBMCs, and no further T cell sorting was done. An Agilent 2100 Bioanalyzer and agarose gel were used to assess RNA quality, and a NanoDrop 2000 was used to measure RNA concentration. The research as a whole found: Persistent disease showed preferential use of TRBV28, TRBJ1-2 and TRBJ2-5, whereas newly diagnosed disease favored TRBV20-1 and TRBJ2-1. Lower TCR Shannon entropy and fewer highly expanded clones were observed in persistent Graves' disease patients than in newly diagnosed patients, which suggested clonal expansion. The small sample size was acknowledged by the authors as a limitation that may reduce accuracy. Persistent patients shared more public clonotypes among themselves (over 2,500) than newly diagnosed patients did (more than 850). Only the TCR beta chain was sequenced and analyzed. Only peripheral blood was studied, because thyroid tissue, the primary lesion, was inaccessible.

From V the trimming removes 7 bases and from J it removes 4 bases, while the gene matches leave 10 bases of the junction unaccounted for. The CDR3, from cysteine to phenylalanine, totals 14 residues. Kept here is only the CDR3 DNA, which spans 42 bases and is read in frame from base 1. CDR1 SQVTM and CDR2 ANQGSEA were looked up in the germline V gene. A note on this clonotype: Its antigen target is currently unknown. Base quality data are lacking; no much larger clone is found one base away.

The library came from multiplex PCR. The sequencing machine was an Illumina HiSeq 4000. To build TCR beta libraries, CDR3 regions were amplified by Arm-PCR using iRepertoire HTBI primers. Before sequencing, the PCR products went through gel purification. For the original study's pipeline: A total of 62 TRBV and some 13 TRBJ segments were identified across samples and were used for gene usage analysis of CDR3 amino acid clonotypes. COPE and FqMerger were used to merge filtered high-quality paired reads into contigs. Contigs were aligned with BLAST to IMGT TRBV, TRBD and TRBJ reference genes, and CDR3 was defined per IMGT. Any clonotype with a frequency above 0.1% was counted as a highly expanded clone. Shannon entropy served as the measure of repertoire diversity, while the Gini coefficient captured V-J evenness. A clonotype found in more than one individual was treated as public. TCRdb passed the public sequencing reads through fastp at Q25 and MiXCR, retaining productive beta sequences. Under each unique CDR3 protein, matching rows form one entry showing the most common genes and DNA. The V and J calls were determined by TCRdb, not by the authors. This sample gives roughly 400,000 distinct CDR3 sequences in total; about 15% of them show up just once. The ten largest clones capture approximately 7.6% of the sample.

The sample also formed part of further work on T cells in Graves' hyperthyroidism and ophthalmopathy. Looking at the second paper: A patient counted as having stable Graves' hyperthyroidism if no progression to ophthalmopathy occurred over 18 months of follow-up. Hyperthyroidism patients were newly diagnosed, had a disease duration of under 2 months, and were aged 18 to 65 years. The study excluded patients with uncontrolled infections, other autoimmune diseases, pregnancy or lactation. Diagnoses were established on the basis of clinical symptoms, serum thyroxine and TRAb, thyroid ultrasound, and orbital computed tomography. For the first round of RT-PCR on the TCR CDR3, the HTBI primer set was used together with the Qiagen OneStep RT-PCR kit. Most expanded thyroid clonotypes (frequency above 0.001) were also detected in blood, a finding suggesting that blood repertoires may reflect thyroid immune responses. In cross-validation, a model built on a 13 V-J signature told ophthalmopathy apart from stable hyperthyroidism with under 90% sensitivity and roughly 83% specificity, and in testing the same model reached 80%/75%. In validation, progression to ophthalmopathy was predicted by the model with nearly 71% sensitivity and 72% to 85% specificity, a median of approximately 6.5 months before onset. To identify TCR V-J signatures that set the groups apart, the researchers used a discovery cohort of 100 patients, made up of around 40 with Graves' ophthalmopathy and about 59 with stable Graves' hyperthyroidism. An independent validation cohort of 18 to 20 hyperthyroidism patients and about 15 patients who later progressed to ophthalmopathy tested prospective prediction of ophthalmopathy. For training and testing, the 80 to 100 patients in the discovery cohort were randomly divided in a 7:3 ratio. In about 6 Graves' hyperthyroidism patients, the study also compared T-cell repertoires from thyroid tissue with T-cell repertoires from blood. After blood sampling, hyperthyroidism patients were treated with methimazole at a starting dose of 30 mg daily, and ophthalmopathy patients were treated with high-dose intravenous methylprednisolone. The libraries were constructed in a second round of multiplex PCR and then size-selected and purified. The libraries were sequenced on an Illumina HiSeq2000 using paired-end 100 bp reads. SOAPnuke was used to process the raw data, with reads discarded if the reads contained adapters or uncalled bases, had a mean Phred below 15, or lacked an exact constant-primer or identifier match. High-quality paired reads were merged with COPE v1.2.5, and unique nucleotide sequences were defined as clonotypes. Clonotypes were aligned to IMGT TRBV, TRBD and TRBJ reference segments using MiTCR v1.1. Analysis was restricted to V-J combinations with a frequency above 0.0001, which covered roughly 99% of repertoires. The TCS score was defined as the ratio of F50 (clonal expansion) to E x V (chaos), calculated using BLOSUM62-based TCRdist between CDR3 peptides within each V-J. Welch's t-statistics and random forest reduced fewer than 550 V-J features to roughly 13, which were used in a naive Bayes classifier (R e1071). Sample size was not statistically predetermined, and blinding of investigators to group allocation was not performed. TCR Vbeta CDR3 sequencing of 130 to 150 peripheral blood samples (approximately 44 ophthalmopathy, about 75 hyperthyroidism and roughly 17 progressor patients) is reported in the paper.

Recombination linked TRBV29-1 to TRBJ1-5, with TRBD1 matching 7 junction bases. The receptor was derived from a woman in her thirties or forties with Graves disease. Donor details come from another sample of the same person, matched by shared clones. The material was peripheral blood mononuclear cells (PBMCs), obtained at new diagnosis, from a patient treated with antithyroid drugs. Here is the DNA: TGCAGCGCCGCAGACGGGACAGCTAATCAGCCCCAGCATTTT. This codes for CSAADGTANQPQHF.